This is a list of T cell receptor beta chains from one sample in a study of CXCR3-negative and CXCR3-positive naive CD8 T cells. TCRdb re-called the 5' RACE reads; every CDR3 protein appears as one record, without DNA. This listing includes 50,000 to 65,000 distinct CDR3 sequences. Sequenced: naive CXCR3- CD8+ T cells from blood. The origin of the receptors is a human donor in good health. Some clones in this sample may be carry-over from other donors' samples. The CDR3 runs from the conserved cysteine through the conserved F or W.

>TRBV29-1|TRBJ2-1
CSVELGGYNEKFF
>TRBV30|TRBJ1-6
CACRAPSSPLHF
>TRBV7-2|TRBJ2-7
CASSPGWLTSYEQYF
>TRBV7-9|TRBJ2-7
CASSLVTSAYEQYF
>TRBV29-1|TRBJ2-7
CSVEERWGTGSSYEQYF
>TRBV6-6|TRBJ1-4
CASSVLGTPINEKLFF
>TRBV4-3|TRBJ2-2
CASSQDLRAGGSGELFF
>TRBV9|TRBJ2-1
CASSARGNEQFF
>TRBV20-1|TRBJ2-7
CSASPGRAYEQYF
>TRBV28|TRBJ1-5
CASSLRFSGARQPQHF
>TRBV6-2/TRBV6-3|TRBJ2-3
CASTTGTFTDTQYF